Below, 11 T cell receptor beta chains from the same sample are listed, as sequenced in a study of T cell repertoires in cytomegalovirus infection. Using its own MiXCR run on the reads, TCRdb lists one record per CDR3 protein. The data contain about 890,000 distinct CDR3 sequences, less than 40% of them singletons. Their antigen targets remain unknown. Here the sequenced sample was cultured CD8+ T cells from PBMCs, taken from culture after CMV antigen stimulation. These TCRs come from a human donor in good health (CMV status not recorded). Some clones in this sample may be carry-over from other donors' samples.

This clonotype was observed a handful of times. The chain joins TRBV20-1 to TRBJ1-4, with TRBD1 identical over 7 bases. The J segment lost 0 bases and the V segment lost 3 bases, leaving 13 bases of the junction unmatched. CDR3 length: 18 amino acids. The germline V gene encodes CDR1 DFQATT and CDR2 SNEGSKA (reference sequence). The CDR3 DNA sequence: TGCAGTGCTAGCCCCCGATGGAGGGGGCCGGCAACTAATGAAAAACTGTTTTTT. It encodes CSASPRWRGPATNEKLFF.

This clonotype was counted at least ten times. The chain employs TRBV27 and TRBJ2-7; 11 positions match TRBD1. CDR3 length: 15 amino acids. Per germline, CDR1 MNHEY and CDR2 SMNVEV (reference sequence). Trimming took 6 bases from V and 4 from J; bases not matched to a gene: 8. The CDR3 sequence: CASSLAGTGGYEQYF. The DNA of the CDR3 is TGTGCCAGCAGCTTGGCCGGGACAGGGGGTTACGAGCAGTACTTC.

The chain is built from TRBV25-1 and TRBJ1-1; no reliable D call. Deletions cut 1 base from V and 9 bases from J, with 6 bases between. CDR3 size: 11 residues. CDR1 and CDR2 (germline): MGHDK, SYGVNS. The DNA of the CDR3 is TGTGCCAGCAGTGAATCCCGACAAGCTTTCTTT. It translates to CASSESRQAFF.

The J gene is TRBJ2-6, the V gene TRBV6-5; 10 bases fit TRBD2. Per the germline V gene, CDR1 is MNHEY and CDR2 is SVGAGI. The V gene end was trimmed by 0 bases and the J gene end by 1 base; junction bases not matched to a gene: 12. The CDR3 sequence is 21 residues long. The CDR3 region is CASSYSSLPRTSGSGANVLTF. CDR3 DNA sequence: TGTGCCAGCAGTTACTCGAGTCTCCCCAGGACTAGCGGATCTGGGGCCAACGTCCTGACTTTC.

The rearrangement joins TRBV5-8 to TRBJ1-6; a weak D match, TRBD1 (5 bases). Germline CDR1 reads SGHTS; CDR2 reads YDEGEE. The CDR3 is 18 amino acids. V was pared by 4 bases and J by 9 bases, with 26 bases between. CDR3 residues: CASSPKRVLRGIRSPLHF. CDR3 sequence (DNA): TGTGCCAGCAGCCCGAAAAGAGTGTTAAGGGGCATTCGTTCACCCCTCCACTTT. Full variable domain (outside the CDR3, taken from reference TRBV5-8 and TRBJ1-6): EAGVTQSPTHLIKTRGQQATLRCSPISGHTSVYWYQQALGLGLQFLLWYDEGEERNRGNFPPRFSGRQFPNYSSELNVNALELEDSALYLCASSPKRVLRGIRSPLHFGNGTRLTVT.

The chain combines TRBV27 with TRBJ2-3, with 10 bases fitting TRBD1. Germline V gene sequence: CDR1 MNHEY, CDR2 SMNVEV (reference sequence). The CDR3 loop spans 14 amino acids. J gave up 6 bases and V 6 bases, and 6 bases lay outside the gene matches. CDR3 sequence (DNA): TGTGCCAGCAGGGGGACAGGGGAGGTGGATACGCAGTATTTT. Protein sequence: CASRGTGEVDTQYF.

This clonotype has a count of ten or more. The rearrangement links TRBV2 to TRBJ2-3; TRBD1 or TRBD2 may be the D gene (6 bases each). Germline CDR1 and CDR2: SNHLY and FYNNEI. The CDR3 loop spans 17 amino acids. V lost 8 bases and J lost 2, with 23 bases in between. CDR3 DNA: TGTGCCAGCCTCGGACCCAATAGGGGGACTCACACAGATACGCAGTATTTT. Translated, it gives CASLGPNRGTHTDTQYF.

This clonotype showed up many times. The CDR3 DNA sequence: TGTGCCAGCAGCTTTAGGGCCAGCTCCTATAATTCACCCCTCCACTTT. Translated: CASSFRASSYNSPLHF. This chain uses TRBV7-2 with TRBJ1-6; D is uncertain. Trimming left V 3 bases short and J 0 bases short, with 9 bases between. CDR1 is SGHTA, CDR2 FQGNSA, per germline. The CDR3 runs to 16 residues.

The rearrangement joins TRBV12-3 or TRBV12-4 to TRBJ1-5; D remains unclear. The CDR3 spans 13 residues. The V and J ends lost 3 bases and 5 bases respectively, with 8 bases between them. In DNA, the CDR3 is TGTGCCAGCAGTTTGCAGGTCCATCAGCCCCAGCATTTT. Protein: CASSLQVHQPQHF.

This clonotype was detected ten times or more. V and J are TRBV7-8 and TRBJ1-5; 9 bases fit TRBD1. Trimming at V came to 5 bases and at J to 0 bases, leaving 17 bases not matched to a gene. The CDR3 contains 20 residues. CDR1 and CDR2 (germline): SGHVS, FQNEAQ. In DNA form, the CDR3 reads TGTGCCAGCAGCCTACACTATCGGGACAGGGCCCTATATAGCAATCAGCCCCAGCATTTT. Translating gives CASSLHYRDRALYSNQPQHF.

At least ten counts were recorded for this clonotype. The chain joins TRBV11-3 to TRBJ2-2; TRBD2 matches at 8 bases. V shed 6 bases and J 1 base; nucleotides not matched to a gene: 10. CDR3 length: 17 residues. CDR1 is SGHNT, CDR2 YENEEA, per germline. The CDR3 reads CASSQQAAGENTGELFF. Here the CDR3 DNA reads TGTGCCAGCAGTCAGCAGGCAGCGGGGGAGAACACCGGGGAGCTGTTTTTT.